The clone carrying this T cell receptor (beta chain) was counted many times. Antigen specificity is unknown. This entry comes from a study of regulatory T cells in long-lasting Graves disease. Regarding the study as a whole: Newly diagnosed patients shared 1,000 or so public clonotypes; persistent patients shared around 2,500.

The germline V gene encodes CDR1 MDHEN and CDR2 SYDVKM. The V end was cut by 3 bases, the J end by 3 bases, with 23 bases between. The CDR3 runs 18 residues. Time point of the sample: newly diagnosed GD, antithyroid drugs for less than 3 months. The TCR library used RNA extracted from PBMCs. The diagnosis of Graves' disease used American Thyroid Association guidelines. Libraries of TCR beta came from iRepertoire HTBI primers plus Arm-PCR of CDR3 regions. From the multiplex PCR reads, TCRdb called clonotypes with MiXCR, one entry per CDR3 protein. The repertoire holds roughly 420,000 distinct CDR3 sequences, with around 17% as singletons. Another study also made use of these data, one on T cells in Graves' hyperthyroidism and ophthalmopathy. As that report states: Each patient was aged 18 to 65 and had newly diagnosed hyperthyroidism of under 2 months' duration. For ophthalmopathy, model prediction preceded onset by a median roughly 6.5 months.

This chain joins TRBV28 and TRBJ1-1, with D possibly being TRBD1 (6 bases). This TCR was recovered from a woman under 30 with Graves disease. The material was peripheral blood mononuclear cells (PBMCs), obtained at new diagnosis, from a patient treated with antithyroid drugs. DNA of the CDR3: TGTGCCAGCAGTTTTAGTCCAGTCACGGGGGCGCAGGACACTGAAGCTTTCTTT. Its translation: CASSFSPVTGAQDTEAFF.